This TCR beta chain was obtained from a study of cytomegalovirus exposure and HLA in healthy donors. Study-wide results and limits: The classifier, whose performance was assessed in both the original and validation cohorts, reportedly diagnosed cytomegalovirus status with high specificity and sensitivity.

This clone was seen only once. Its antigen is currently unknown. Some clones are missing from TCRdb's copy, which holds only in-frame ones; the method was immunoSEQ multiplex PCR. The data hold approximately 260,000 clones, with about 86% observed a single time. The sample consisted of PBMCs. The sequence was obtained from a young woman in good health and CMV-seronegative.

In DNA form, the CDR3 reads TGTGCCAGCAGTCAAACCCGACCAGCGAGCTCCTACGAGCAGTACTTC. Its protein product is CASSQTRPASSYEQYF. This chain uses TRBV11-2 with TRBJ2-7; D gene ambiguous. Germline V gene data show CDR1 as SGHAT and CDR2 as FQNNGV. V lost 6 bases and J 0 bases, leaving 18 bases between the germline ends. The CDR3 is made up of 16 amino acids. The whole variable domain, filled in from reference TRBV11-2 and TRBJ2-7, reads EAGVAQSPRYKIIEKRQSVAFWCNPISGHATLYWYQQILGQGPKLLIQFQNNGVVDDSQLPKDRFSAERLKGVDSTLKIQPAKLEDSAVYLCASSQTRPASSYEQYFGPGTRLTVT.